What follows are 27 T cell receptor beta chains derived from one specimen sequenced in a study of blood T cell repertoires in COVID-19. Produced via immunoSEQ multiplex PCR; TCRdb's table is partial and in-frame only. Of about 140,000 clones in the sample, about 83% were seen once. Sequenced: PBMCs or T cells enriched from blood (not recorded which). All receptors come from a woman aged 45-65 years with acute COVID-19.

The chain links TRBV10-3 to TRBJ2-1; no clear D gene. CDR1 is ENHRY, CDR2 SYGVKD, per germline. The CDR3 has 12 amino acids. V was clipped by 3 bases and J by 7 bases, with 7 bases between them. DNA of the CDR3: TGTGCCATCAGTGAAAAAGCGAATGAGCAGTTCTTC. Amino acids: CAISEKANEQFF.

This clone was recorded once. V is TRBV30 and J is TRBJ2-6, with D perhaps TRBD1 (8 bases). Looked up from germline, CDR1 is GTSNPN and CDR2 is SVGIG (reference sequence). CDR3 length: 18 amino acids. Deletions cut 0 bases from V and 0 bases from J, with 15 bases between. The CDR3 spells CAWSVLYRGGSGANVLTF. The CDR3, as DNA: TGTGCCTGGAGTGTACTATACAGGGGGGGCTCTGGGGCCAACGTCCTGACTTTC.

In nucleotides, the CDR3 is TGTGCCAGCAGCTTAGCGCTAGGGGTGGGTGTCACTGAAGCTTTCTTT. Amino acid sequence: CASSLALGVGVTEAFF. The chain recombines TRBV7-9 with TRBJ1-1, with D possibly being TRBD1 (5 bases). The V gene lost 0 bases and the J gene lost 4 bases, with 15 bases spanning the gap. The CDR3 is 16 amino acids. Germline CDR1 and CDR2: SEHNR and FQNEAQ (reference sequence). Looking up the rest from reference TRBV7-9 and TRBJ1-1 gives the full variable domain: DTGVSQNPRHKITKRGQNVTFRCDPISEHNRLYWYRQTLGQGPEFLTYFQNEAQLEKSRLLSDRFSAERPKGSFSTLEIQRTEQGDSAMYLCASSLALGVGVTEAFFGQGTRLTVV.

This clone was observed a few times. The CDR3, as DNA: TGCGCCAGCAGAAGGAATACCGAGGCTCTCTATGGCTACACCTTC. This codes for CASRRNTEALYGYTF. The chain links TRBV5-1 to TRBJ1-2; D is uncertain. The CDR3 is 15 amino acids. V was trimmed by 5 bases and J by 4 bases, leaving 18 bases between them. CDR1 is SGHRS and CDR2 is YFSETQ in the germline V gene.

The V gene is TRBV7-2, the J gene TRBJ2-5; 12 bases are shared with TRBD2. Unmatched junction bases numbered 16, after V lost 4 bases and J lost 7 bases. The length of the CDR3 is 18 residues. CDR1 is SGHTA and CDR2 is FQGNSA in the germline V gene. CDR3 region: CASSSQTSGRTRRGTQYF. As DNA, the CDR3 is TGTGCCAGCAGCTCCCAAACTAGCGGGAGGACCCGCCGGGGGACCCAGTACTTC.

The chain combines TRBV12-3 or TRBV12-4 with TRBJ2-1; D is possibly TRBD2 (5 bases). Trimming took 3 bases from V and 3 from J, leaving 6 bases between them. CDR3 length: 13 amino acids. The CDR3, as DNA: TGTGCCAGCAGTTTTGACTACTACAATGAGCAGTTCTTC. Protein sequence: CASSFDYYNEQFF.

The rearrangement joins TRBV24-1 to TRBJ2-7, with TRBD1 matching 9 bases. CDR1 is KGHDR and CDR2 is SFDVKD in the germline V gene. The V and J ends lost 3 bases and 4 bases, in that order; junction bases with no gene match: 6. This CDR3 comprises 15 residues. The CDR3 sequence: CATSDPGQGSYEQYF. For the CDR3, the DNA is TGTGCCACCAGTGATCCTGGACAGGGGTCTTACGAGCAGTACTTC.

The chain carries TRBV24-1 and TRBJ2-3; 11 nucleotides line up with TRBD2. CDR1 and CDR2 (germline): KGHDR, SFDVKD. V lost 7 bases, J lost 2 bases, and 16 bases stayed unmatched. The CDR3 spans 19 residues. DNA for the CDR3: TGTGCCACCAGCGGACAGACCGGGACTAGCGGACCAAACACAGATACGCAGTATTTT. The encoded protein is CATSGQTGTSGPNTDTQYF.

The V call is TRBV6-2 or TRBV6-3, the J call TRBJ2-5; 10 bases agree with TRBD2. After removal of 2 bases from V and 4 bases from J, the junction contained 7 bases not matched to a gene. The germline gives CDR1 MNHEY, CDR2 SVGEGT. CDR3 size: 16 residues. The CDR3 bases are TGTGCCAGCAGTTACCGGACTAGCGGACTTACAGAGACCCAGTACTTC. Translated: CASSYRTSGLTETQYF.

The V gene is TRBV19, the J gene TRBJ2-7, with D possibly matching TRBD2 (6 bases). The CDR3 is 15 amino acids. Germline V gene data show CDR1 as LNHDA and CDR2 as SQIVND (reference sequence). V was shortened by 7 bases and J by 0 bases, with 16 bases between the two germline ends. The CDR3 loop is CASTSNSGGSYEQYF. CDR3 DNA sequence: TGTGCCAGTACATCGAATAGCGGCGGCTCCTACGAGCAGTACTTC.

This rearrangement joins TRBV4-1 to TRBJ2-1; 15 nucleotides line up with TRBD2. V trimming: 4 bases; J trimming: 8 bases; junction bases outside the gene matches: 9. Germline-derived CDR1 and CDR2 are MGHRA and YSYEKL. The CDR3 runs 17 residues. The CDR3 loop is CASSRRTSGREGDEQFF. CDR3 DNA sequence: TGCGCCAGCAGCCGCCGGACTAGCGGGAGGGAAGGGGATGAGCAGTTCTTC.

The chain joins TRBV5-1 to TRBJ1-6, with D possibly TRBD1 on 5 matching bases. The CDR3 sequence is 15 residues long. Germline assignment: CDR1 SGHRS and CDR2 YFSETQ. V dropped 0 bases and J dropped 8 bases, with 12 bases sitting between them. The CDR3 bases are TGCGCCAGCAGCTTGGATCAGGGAACTTATTCACCCCTCCACTTT. Amino acid sequence: CASSLDQGTYSPLHF.

This clone occurred a few times. This chain connects TRBV7-9 to TRBJ1-6, with D unresolved. Looked up from germline, CDR1 is SEHNR and CDR2 is FQNEAQ (reference sequence). The V gene lost 3 bases and the J gene lost 7 bases, with 10 bases spanning the gap. The CDR3 consists of 14 residues. CDR3 nucleotides: TGTGCCAGCAGCTTGGACTCGTCCAATTCACCCCTCCACTTT. Translated: CASSLDSSNSPLHF.

The rearrangement links TRBV12-3 or TRBV12-4 to TRBJ1-3; 11 bases agree with TRBD1. V dropped 6 bases and J dropped 7; count of bases not matched to a gene: 2. There are 13 residues in the CDR3. In DNA form, the CDR3 reads TGTGCCAGCAGGGGACAGGGGGGTAACACCATATATTTT. This translates into CASRGQGGNTIYF.

The V gene is TRBV4-2, the J gene TRBJ2-5; 15 bases match TRBD2. The germline CDR1 and CDR2 sequences are LGHNA and YNFKEQ. The length of the CDR3 is 15 residues. V shed 2 bases, J shed 7 bases, and the junction held 2 bases outside the gene matches. The CDR3 region has the DNA TGTGCCAGCAGCCAATCGGGACTAGCGGGGGGGACCCAGTACTTC. Translating gives CASSQSGLAGGTQYF.

This clone was detected only once. The chain recombines TRBV5-4 with TRBJ2-3; D is uncertain. V lost 2 bases to trimming and J lost 4 bases, with 14 bases between them. The CDR3 is 15 amino acids. Germline V gives CDR1 SGHNT, CDR2 YYREEE (reference sequence). The CDR3 here is CASSFGRHTADTQYF. The CDR3 DNA sequence: TGTGCCAGCAGCTTTGGCCGTCATACAGCAGATACGCAGTATTTT.

This clone was counted a few times. The chain couples TRBV5-6 to TRBJ2-7; D gene ambiguous. Germline assignment: CDR1 SGHDT and CDR2 YYEEEE. V shed 7 bases and J shed 3 bases, with 8 bases lying between them. The CDR3 covers 11 residues. CDR3 DNA: TGTGCCAGCGGCCTCAACTACGAGCAGTACTTC. Translating gives CASGLNYEQYF.

The chain is built from TRBV6-4 and TRBJ2-2; the D gene is possibly TRBD1 (6 bases). The CDR3 has 15 amino acids. Deletions cut 6 bases from V and 0 bases from J, with 11 bases between. Germline V gene lookup returns CDR1 MRHNA and CDR2 SNTAGT. The CDR3 reads CASRGQNSNTGELFF. Written as DNA, the CDR3 is TGTGCCAGCAGAGGACAGAACTCGAACACCGGGGAGCTGTTTTTT.

This clone was seen a single time. The chain joins TRBV27 to TRBJ2-3; TRBD2 matches at 11 bases. This CDR3 comprises 15 residues. Losses at the gene ends were 7 bases for V and 1 base for J; bases not matched to a gene: 4. Germline loops: CDR1 MNHEY, CDR2 SMNVEV (reference sequence). CDR3 region: CASNQGLAGTDTQYF. CDR3 in DNA: TGTGCCAGCAACCAGGGACTAGCGGGCACAGATACGCAGTATTTT.

The chain combines TRBV9 with TRBJ2-5; 12 bases are shared with TRBD1. Germline-derived CDR1 and CDR2 are SGDLS and YYNGEE. The CDR3 runs to 15 residues. V was clipped by 2 bases and J by 5 bases; unmatched bases: 4. In DNA, the CDR3 is TGTGCCAGCAGCGTCGCTGGGACAGGGGGCGAGACCCAGTACTTC. It encodes CASSVAGTGGETQYF.

The chain has TRBV28 and TRBJ1-5; no reliable D call. Deletions cut 5 bases from V and 2 bases from J, with 10 bases between. The CDR3 consists of 14 residues. Germline V lookup: CDR1 MDHEN, CDR2 SYDVKM. CDR3 nucleotide sequence: TGTGCCAGCAGTCGCCTCGCGGGCAATCAGCCCCAGCATTTT. This gives the protein CASSRLAGNQPQHF.

The chain uses TRBV3-1 (or the pseudogene TRBV3-2) and TRBJ2-3; D is undetermined. Germline V gives CDR1 LGHDT, CDR2 YNNKEL (reference sequence). The CDR3 spans 14 residues. Trimming took off 2 bases at V and 3 bases at J, with 9 bases between the two ends. This CDR3 reads CASSQNSRTDTQYF. The CDR3 DNA follows: TGTGCCAGCAGCCAAAACAGTAGAACAGATACGCAGTATTTT.

The table lists this clone with many counts. CDR3 sequence: CASSKDSWSYEQYF. For the CDR3, the DNA is TGTGCCAGCAGTAAGGACAGTTGGTCGTACGAGCAGTACTTC. The rearrangement links TRBV2 to TRBJ2-7; D is possibly TRBD1 (6 bases). The CDR3 extends over 14 amino acids. Germline values: CDR1 SNHLY, CDR2 FYNNEI. Trimming stripped 5 bases from V and 4 bases from J, with 15 bases between.

The rearrangement joins TRBV4-3 to TRBJ2-7; D is ambiguous. Deletions cut 4 bases from V and 3 bases from J, with 10 bases between. This CDR3 spans 13 amino acids. The V gene's germline CDR1 is LGHNA and CDR2 YSLEER. The DNA of the CDR3 is TGCGCCAGCAGCCCACAAAGGAGCTACGAGCAGTACTTC. As protein: CASSPQRSYEQYF.

The chain has TRBV9 and TRBJ2-2; 10 bases align to TRBD2. CDR3 length equals 16 residues. Trimming took 3 bases from V and 5 from J; bases not matched to a gene: 7. Germline-derived CDR1 and CDR2 are SGDLS and YYNGEE. CDR3 in DNA: TGTGCCAGCAGCGCCGCCGGGACTAGCGTGACCGGGGAGCTGTTTTTT. Amino acids: CASSAAGTSVTGELFF.

V gene TRBV7-2 combines with J gene TRBJ2-3, with TRBD1 matching over 7 bases. The CDR3 runs to 14 residues. Losses at the gene ends were 5 bases for V and 0 bases for J; bases not matched to a gene: 2. CDR1 is SGHTA and CDR2 is FQGNSA in the germline V gene. This CDR3 is CASSRDSSTDTQYF. For the CDR3, the DNA is TGTGCCAGCAGCAGGGACAGTAGCACAGATACGCAGTATTTT.

This chain connects TRBV5-1 to TRBJ1-2; 9 nucleotides match TRBD1. Germline V gene sequence: CDR1 SGHRS, CDR2 YFSETQ. The CDR3 runs 14 residues. V was clipped by 4 bases and J by 4 bases; unmatched bases: 5. CDR3 amino acids: CASSPEGQGYGYTF. DNA for the CDR3: TGCGCCAGCAGCCCGGAGGGACAGGGCTATGGCTACACCTTC. Based on the CDR3 plus reference TRBV5-1 and TRBJ1-2, the full variable domain is KAGVTQTPRYLIKTRGQQVTLSCSPISGHRSVSWYQQTPGQGLQFLFEYFSETQRNKGNFPGRFSGRQFSNSRSEMNVSTLELGDSALYLCASSPEGQGYGYTFGSGTRLTVV.